These 13 T cell receptor beta chains came from one sample sequenced in a study of cytomegalovirus exposure and HLA in healthy donors. The PCR ran on 60 Vbeta and 13 Jbeta primers. The method was immunoSEQ multiplex PCR; TCRdb's version includes in-frame clones alone and lacks a portion of them. The sample carries around 92,000 clones, roughly 74% recorded once. Input material: PBMCs. The source is a woman aged 65 to 85 in good health and CMV-seropositive.

The chain joins TRBV28 to TRBJ2-7; perhaps TRBD1 as D (5 bases). The germline V and J ends were trimmed by 6 bases and 0 bases, with 9 bases remaining between them. There are 13 residues in the CDR3. Per germline, CDR1 MDHEN and CDR2 SYDVKM. The CDR3 is CASSQGVSYEQYF. The CDR3, as DNA: TGTGCCAGCAGCCAAGGGGTCTCCTACGAGCAGTACTTC.

The V call is TRBV2, the J call TRBJ2-1, with 12 bases aligning to TRBD1. The germline gives CDR1 SNHLY, CDR2 FYNNEI. The CDR3 totals 21 residues. With V trimmed by 4 bases and J by 0 bases, 16 bases remained unmatched. CDR3: CASSGLPGQGAGGASYNEQFF. Here the CDR3 DNA reads TGTGCCAGCAGTGGGCTCCCGGGACAGGGGGCGGGGGGGGCCTCCTACAATGAGCAGTTCTTC.

The chain joins TRBV10-3 to TRBJ2-2, with no clear D. The CDR3 totals 13 residues. Trimming pared 10 bases from V and 5 bases from J, leaving 14 bases between. The germline V gene encodes CDR1 ENHRY and CDR2 SYGVKD. The CDR3 protein is CATNWAETGELFF. The CDR3 DNA reads as TGTGCCACAAACTGGGCAGAGACCGGGGAGCTGTTTTTT.

The V call is TRBV6-6, the J call TRBJ2-2; D is uncertain. The CDR3 runs 13 residues. The V and J ends lost 7 bases and 0 bases respectively, with 6 bases between them. Germline V gene sequence: CDR1 MNHNY, CDR2 SVGAGI (reference sequence). The DNA for the CDR3 is TGTGCCAGCACGGGTGCGAACACCGGGGAGCTGTTTTTT. It is translated as CASTGANTGELFF.

This chain joins TRBV28 and TRBJ2-5; 9 positions agree with TRBD2. The CDR3 is 15 amino acids. V shed 5 bases and J 4 bases; nucleotides not matched to a gene: 8. The germline CDR1 and CDR2 sequences are MDHEN and SYDVKM. The CDR3 spells CASSPPTSGVETQYF. The CDR3 region has the DNA TGTGCCAGCAGTCCGCCGACTAGCGGTGTAGAGACCCAGTACTTC.

The rearrangement joins TRBV11-2 to TRBJ2-5; 7 positions match TRBD2. The closer fit of TRBJ2-7 to the DNA end suggests the J call may be wrong. This CDR3 contains 17 residues. Germline loops: CDR1 SGHAT, CDR2 FQNNGV. The CDR3 DNA reads as TGTGCCAGCAGGAAACACTACGGCGAAGCGGGGTTCTACGAGCAGTACTTC. Its translation: CASRKHYGEAGFYEQYF.

This clone was seen only a few times. The chain joins TRBV5-4 to TRBJ2-5, with TRBD2 matching over 9 bases. The CDR3 covers 16 residues. The V gene's germline CDR1 is SGHNT and CDR2 YYREEE (reference sequence). V dropped 2 bases and J dropped 6; count of bases not matched to a gene: 11. DNA for the CDR3: TGTGCCAGCAGCTTAGGGCGGGGGGGCCGGGGCCAGACCCAGTACTTC. Its translation: CASSLGRGGRGQTQYF.

The V gene is TRBV28, the J gene TRBJ2-3; TRBD2 matches at 7 bases. The germline V gene encodes CDR1 MDHEN and CDR2 SYDVKM. Trimming took 1 base from V and 0 from J; bases not matched to a gene: 4. This CDR3 has 16 residues. The CDR3 here is CASSLSGGGSTDTQYF. CDR3 nucleotides: TGTGCCAGCAGTTTATCGGGGGGAGGGAGCACAGATACGCAGTATTTT.

The CDR3 is CRDKEDRGFLSNQPQHF. In DNA, the CDR3 is TGCAGGGATAAAGAGGACAGGGGGTTTCTTAGCAATCAGCCCCAGCATTTT. J is TRBJ1-5 and V is TRBV29-1, with 10 bases that match TRBD1. The CDR3 runs 17 residues. CDR1 and CDR2 from the germline V gene are SQVTM and ANQGSEA.

The chain combines TRBV5-1 with TRBJ2-7; D is possibly TRBD2 (6 bases). This CDR3 has 14 residues. Germline CDR1 and CDR2: SGHRS and YFSETQ. Between the trimmed V and J ends, which lost 4 bases and 2 bases, there was a span of 13 bases. CDR3 nucleotide sequence: TGCGCCAGCAGCCTAGACGGGGGTCCCTACGAGCAGTACTTC. This gives the protein CASSLDGGPYEQYF.

The rearrangement uses TRBV25-1 and TRBJ1-2; perhaps TRBD1 as D (5 bases). V lost 4 bases to trimming and J lost 4 bases, with 13 bases between them. This CDR3 is built from 14 residues. Germline CDR1 reads MGHDK; CDR2 reads SYGVNS. The CDR3 region is CASSGPREVYGYTF. The CDR3 DNA is TGTGCCAGCAGTGGCCCCAGGGAGGTCTATGGCTACACCTTC.

V gene TRBV12-5 combines with J gene TRBJ2-3, with TRBD1 identical over 7 bases. V dropped 6 bases and J dropped 7; count of bases not matched to a gene: 10. Germline V gene lookup returns CDR1 LGHNT and CDR2 FRNRAP. The CDR3 is 14 amino acids. In DNA, the CDR3 is TGTGCTAGTGGGCCAGGGGGACGAACGAATACGCAGTATTTT. The encoded protein is CASGPGGRTNTQYF.

The genes are TRBV7-9 and TRBJ1-2, with TRBD1 matching over 11 bases. The CDR3 is made up of 14 amino acids. Germline CDR1 SEHNR, CDR2 FQNEAQ (reference sequence). V was clipped by 4 bases and J by 9 bases; unmatched bases: 7. The CDR3 sequence is CASSWGQGVSRYTF. CDR3 DNA: TGTGCCAGCAGCTGGGGACAGGGGGTCAGTCGCTACACCTTC.